This T cell receptor beta chain came from a study of human T cells and chemical hapten exposure. Across the whole study: Minor volume differences among pooled libraries chiefly drove per-sample TCR yield variation.

Using its own MiXCR run on the RACE reads, TCRdb lists one record per CDR3 protein. The data contain around 47,000 distinct CDR3 sequences, roughly 3.5% of them seen just once; the ten biggest clones take up around 5%. This clonotype was recorded at least ten times. Described time point: healthy volunteer bleed at 6 weeks. Unseparated into fractions, whole blood served as the source from which total RNA was extracted. Germline CDR1 and CDR2: MNHEY and SVGAGI. The V gene end was trimmed by 0 bases and the J gene end by 10 bases; junction bases not matched to a gene: 9. The CDR3 contains 16 residues. The chain links TRBV6-5 to TRBJ1-6, with TRBD1 matching over 7 bases. Sample: whole blood. The sequence was collected from a human donor in good health. Some clones in this sample may be carry-over from other donors' samples. As DNA, the CDR3 is TGTGCCAGCAGTTACTCCCCGACAGGGAGGAAATCACCCCTCCACTTT. This codes for CASSYSPTGRKSPLHF.